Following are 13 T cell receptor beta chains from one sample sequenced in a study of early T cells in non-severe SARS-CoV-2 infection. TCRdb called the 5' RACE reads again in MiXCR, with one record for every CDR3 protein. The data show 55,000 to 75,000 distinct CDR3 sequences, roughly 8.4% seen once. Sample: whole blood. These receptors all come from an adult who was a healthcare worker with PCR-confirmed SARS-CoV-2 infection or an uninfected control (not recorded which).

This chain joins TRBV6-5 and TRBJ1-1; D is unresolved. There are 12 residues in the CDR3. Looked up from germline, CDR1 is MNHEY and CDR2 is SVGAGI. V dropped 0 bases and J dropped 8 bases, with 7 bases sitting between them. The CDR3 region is CASSYSTGEAFF. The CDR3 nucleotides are TGTGCCAGCAGTTACTCGACCGGGGAAGCTTTCTTT.

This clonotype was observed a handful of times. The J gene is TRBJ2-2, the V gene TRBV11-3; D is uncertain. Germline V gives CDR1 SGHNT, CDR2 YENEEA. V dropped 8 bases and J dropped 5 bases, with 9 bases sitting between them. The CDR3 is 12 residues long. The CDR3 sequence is CASSFETGELFF. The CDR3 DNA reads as TGTGCCAGCTCCTTCGAGACCGGGGAGCTGTTTTTT.

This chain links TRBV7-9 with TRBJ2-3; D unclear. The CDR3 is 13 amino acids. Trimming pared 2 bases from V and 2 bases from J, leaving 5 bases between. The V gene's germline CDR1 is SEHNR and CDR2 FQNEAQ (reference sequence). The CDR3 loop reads CASSLLPTDTQYF. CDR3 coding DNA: TGTGCCAGCAGCTTATTACCCACAGATACGCAGTATTTT.

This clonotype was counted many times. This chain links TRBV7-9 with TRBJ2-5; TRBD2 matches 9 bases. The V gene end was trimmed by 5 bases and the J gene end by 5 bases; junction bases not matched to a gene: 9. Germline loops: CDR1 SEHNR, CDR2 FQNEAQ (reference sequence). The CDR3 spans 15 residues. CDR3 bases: TGTGCCAGCAGCCTCAGCGGGAGGCGGGATGAGACCCAGTACTTC. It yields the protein CASSLSGRRDETQYF.

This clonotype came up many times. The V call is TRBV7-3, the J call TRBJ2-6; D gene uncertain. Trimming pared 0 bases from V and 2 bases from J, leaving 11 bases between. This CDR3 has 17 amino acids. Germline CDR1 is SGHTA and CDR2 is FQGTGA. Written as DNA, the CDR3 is TGTGCCAGCAGCTTAACGGCATCCCAAGCTGGGGCCAACGTCCTGACTTTC. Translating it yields CASSLTASQAGANVLTF.

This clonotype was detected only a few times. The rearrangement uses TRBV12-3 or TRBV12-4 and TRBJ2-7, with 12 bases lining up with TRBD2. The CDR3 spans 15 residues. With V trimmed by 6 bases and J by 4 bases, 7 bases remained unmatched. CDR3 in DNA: TGTGCCAGCAGCCACACTAGCGGGAGGTGGTACGAGCAGTACTTC. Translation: CASSHTSGRWYEQYF.

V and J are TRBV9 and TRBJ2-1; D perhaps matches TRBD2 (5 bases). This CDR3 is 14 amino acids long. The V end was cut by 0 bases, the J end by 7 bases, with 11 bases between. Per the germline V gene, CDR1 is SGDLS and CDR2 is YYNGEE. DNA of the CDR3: TGTGCCAGCAGCGTAGCGTATCCGGGGAATGAGCAGTTCTTC. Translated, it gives CASSVAYPGNEQFF.

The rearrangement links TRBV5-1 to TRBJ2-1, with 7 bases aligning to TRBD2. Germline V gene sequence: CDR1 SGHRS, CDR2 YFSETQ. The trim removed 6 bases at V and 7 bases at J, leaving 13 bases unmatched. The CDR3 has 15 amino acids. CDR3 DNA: TGCGCCAGCACCCCAGGCGGGGGAGGTGAAAATGAGCAGTTCTTC. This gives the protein CASTPGGGGENEQFF.

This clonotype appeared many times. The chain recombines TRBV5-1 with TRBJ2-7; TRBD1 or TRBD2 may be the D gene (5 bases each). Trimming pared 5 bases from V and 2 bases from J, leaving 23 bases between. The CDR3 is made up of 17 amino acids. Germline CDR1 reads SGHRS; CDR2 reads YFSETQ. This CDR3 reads CASSHEGWTPVAYEQYF. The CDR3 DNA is TGCGCCAGCAGTCATGAGGGGTGGACTCCGGTCGCCTACGAGCAGTACTTC.

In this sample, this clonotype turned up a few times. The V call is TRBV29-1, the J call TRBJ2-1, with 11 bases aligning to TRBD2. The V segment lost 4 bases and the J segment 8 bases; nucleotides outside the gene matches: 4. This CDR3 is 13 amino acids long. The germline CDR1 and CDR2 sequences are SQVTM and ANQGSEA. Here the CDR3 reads CSVATSGRHEQFF. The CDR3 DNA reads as TGCAGCGTTGCCACTAGCGGGAGACATGAGCAGTTCTTC.

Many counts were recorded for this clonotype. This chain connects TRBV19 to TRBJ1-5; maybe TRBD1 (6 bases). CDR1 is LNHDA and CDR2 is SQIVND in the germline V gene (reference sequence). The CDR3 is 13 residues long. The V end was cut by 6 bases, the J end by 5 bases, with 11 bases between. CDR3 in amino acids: CASSQGLDQPQHF. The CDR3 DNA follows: TGTGCCAGTAGCCAGGGGCTGGATCAGCCCCAGCATTTT.

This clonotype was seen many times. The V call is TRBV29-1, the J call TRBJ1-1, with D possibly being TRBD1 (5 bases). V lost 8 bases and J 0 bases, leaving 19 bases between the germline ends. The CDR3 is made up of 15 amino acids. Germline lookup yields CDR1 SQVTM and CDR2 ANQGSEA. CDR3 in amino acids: CSSVGSGGVNTEAFF. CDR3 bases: TGCAGCTCCGTGGGAAGTGGGGGGGTGAACACTGAAGCTTTCTTT.

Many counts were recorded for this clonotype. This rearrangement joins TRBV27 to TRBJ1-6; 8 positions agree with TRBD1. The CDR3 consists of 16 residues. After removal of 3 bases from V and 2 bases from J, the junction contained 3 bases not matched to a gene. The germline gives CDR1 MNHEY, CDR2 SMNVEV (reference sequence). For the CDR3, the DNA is TGTGCCAGCAGTTTCAGGGGGCCCGCCTATAATTCACCCCTCCACTTT. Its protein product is CASSFRGPAYNSPLHF.